Sequencing of this T cell receptor beta chain was carried out in a study of CD8 T cells in ankylosing spondylitis. This clonotype was counted many times. 5'-RACE, quantitative and with molecular barcodes, yielded the TCR beta libraries. TCRdb fed the 5' RACE reads into MiXCR, producing one record per CDR3 protein. The data show around 300,000 distinct CDR3 sequences, roughly 12% seen once. Deletions cut 3 bases from V and 4 bases from J, with 25 bases between. The CDR3 covers 17 residues. Germline CDR1 DFQATT, CDR2 SNEGSKA (reference sequence). The source is a female donor with ankylosing spondylitis or in good health (not recorded which). Sequencing used blood, either unsorted or a sorted T cell fraction (not recorded which). The chain employs TRBV20-1 and TRBJ2-7; D is uncertain. The CDR3: CSARPPRNSLYGYEQYF. In DNA, the CDR3 is TGCAGTGCTAGGCCCCCTCGGAACTCCTTATATGGATACGAGCAGTACTTC.